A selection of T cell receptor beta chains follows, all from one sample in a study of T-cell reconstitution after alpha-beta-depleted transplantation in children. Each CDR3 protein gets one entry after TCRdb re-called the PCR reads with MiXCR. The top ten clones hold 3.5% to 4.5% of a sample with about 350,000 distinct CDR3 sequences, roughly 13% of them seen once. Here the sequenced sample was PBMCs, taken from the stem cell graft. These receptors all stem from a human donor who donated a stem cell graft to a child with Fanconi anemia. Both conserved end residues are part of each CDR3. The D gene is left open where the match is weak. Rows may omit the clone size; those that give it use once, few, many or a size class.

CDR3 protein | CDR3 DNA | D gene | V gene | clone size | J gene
CASSATATGELFF | TGTGCCAGCAGTGCGACAGCAACCGGGGAGCTGTTTTTT | . | TRBV12-3/TRBV12-4 | many | TRBJ2-2
CASSRTGAYQPQHF | TGTGCCAGCAGTAGAACAGGGGCTTATCAGCCCCAGCATTTT | TRBD1 | TRBV6-1 | . | TRBJ1-5
CASSLWAGENEKLFF | TGTGCCAGCAGTTTATGGGCAGGGGAGAATGAAAAACTGTTTTTT | . | TRBV28 | few | TRBJ1-4
CASSQDRGIGQLSTEAFF | TGCGCCAGCAGCCAAGATAGAGGAATAGGCCAGTTGAGCACTGAAGCTTTCTTT | . | TRBV4-3 | few | TRBJ1-1
CASSLSLGGRSTEAFF | TGTGCCAGCAGTTTATCTCTTGGGGGGAGAAGTACTGAAGCTTTCTTT | . | TRBV27 | . | TRBJ1-1
CASSLRGTTQETQYF | TGTGCCAGCAGCTTGCGCGGGACTACGCAAGAGACCCAGTACTTC | TRBD2 | TRBV7-9 | few | TRBJ2-5
CASSLEPGPKPPEQFF | TGTGCCAGCAGCTTAGAACCGGGACCGAAACCCCCAGAGCAGTTCTTC | . | TRBV7-8 | . | TRBJ2-1
CASSVRSTDTQYF | TGCGCCAGCAGCGTTCGGAGCACAGATACGCAGTATTTT | . | TRBV5-1 | many | TRBJ2-3
CASSYGQGPLNTEAFF | TGTGCCAGCAGTTACGGTCAGGGACCATTGAACACTGAAGCTTTCTTT | . | TRBV6-5 | many | TRBJ1-1
CASSFRQGTQPQHF | TGTGCCAGCAGCTTCCGACAGGGGACTCAGCCCCAGCATTTT | TRBD1 | TRBV7-2 | . | TRBJ1-5
CASSLDMRRGNTEAFF | TGCGCCAGCAGCTTGGATATGCGGCGAGGGAACACTGAAGCTTTCTTT | . | TRBV5-1 | few | TRBJ1-1
CASTGATGGAGQPQHF | TGTGCCAGCACCGGAGCTACAGGGGGCGCGGGTCAGCCCCAGCATTTT | TRBD1 | TRBV2 | few | TRBJ1-5
CASSYSREPSVGTQYF | TGTGCCAGCAGCTACTCGAGGGAACCGTCCGTGGGGACCCAGTACTTC | . | TRBV6-5 | . | TRBJ2-5
CASSPGTDEAFF | TGTGCCAGCTCACCAGGGACAGATGAAGCTTTCTTT | TRBD1 | TRBV18 | medium-sized | TRBJ1-1
CASSPGGTGDNEKLFF | TGTGCCAGCAGCCCAGGGGGGACAGGGGACAATGAAAAACTGTTTTTT | TRBD1 | TRBV7-9 | . | TRBJ1-4